Described below is a single T cell receptor (beta chain) sequence and its context. With 3 bases clipped from V and 5 bases from J, the junction kept 4 bases outside the gene matches. Germline CDR1 and CDR2: KGHSH and LQKENI. This CDR3 spans 15 amino acids. This sample was taken from a study of blood T cell repertoires in COVID-19. Study overall: Spain, Italy and the United States supplied samples that represented acute and convalescent COVID-19. Nucleic acid was either cDNA or gDNA, and it came from T cells, B-cell-depleted T cells, or PBMCs.

Original processing methods: Scientists estimated how many nucleated cells there were by amplifying reference gene primers. The assay was immunoSEQ multiplex PCR, and TCRdb's table has in-frame clones only and misses some. D and trimming were read from the DNA, whereas the V and J calls and clone size are those reported in that table. The data contain some 20,000 clones, about 89% of them singletons. The chain carries TRBV18 and TRBJ2-3, with 11 bases identical to TRBD1. The origin of this receptor is a woman aged 55-70 years with active COVID-19. Sequencing input: peripheral blood. The CDR3 region is CASSPGQGDLDTQYF. The CDR3 nucleotides read TGTGCCAGCTCACCGGGACAGGGGGACCTAGATACGCAGTATTTT. The full variable domain, in which reference TRBV18 and TRBJ2-3 provide the parts outside the CDR3, is NAGVMQNPRHLVRRRGQEARLRCSPMKGHSHVYWYRQLPEEGLKFMVYLQKENIIDESGMPKERFSAEFPKEGPSILRIQQVVRGDSAAYFCASSPGQGDLDTQYFGPGTRLTVL.